This T cell receptor beta chain was recorded in a study of cytomegalovirus exposure and HLA in healthy donors. It was with 60 Vbeta and 13 Jbeta primers that the PCR ran. TCRdb's copy holds only in-frame clones and misses some; the assay was immunoSEQ multiplex PCR. The table includes some 120,000 clones, about three quarters detected once. Study-level results: Researchers reported from a later analysis that most CMV-associated TCR beta chains appeared HLA-restricted. Among TCR beta chains, those listed as cytomegalovirus-associated numbered roughly 150.

Note on this clone: Its antigen is unidentified.

Among the donors, all were healthy bone marrow donors. Sequenced input: PBMCs. The clonotype originates from a female donor in good health and CMV-seronegative.

The CDR3 loop reads CASSLRDFYGYTF. The CDR3 coding sequence is TGTGCCAGCAGCTTAAGGGACTTCTATGGCTACACCTTC. The rearrangement joins TRBV7-8 to TRBJ1-2; tentatively, D is TRBD1 (5 bases). CDR3 length: 13 residues. Germline loops: CDR1 SGHVS, CDR2 FQNEAQ. V was clipped by 2 bases and J by 4 bases, with 8 bases between them.